Below, one TCR beta chain is given with its context. The data stem from a study of T cell changes during pregnancy in multiple sclerosis. The CDR3 length is 16 residues. With V trimmed by 0 bases and J by 4 bases, 6 bases remained unmatched. From germline, CDR1 is GTSNPN and CDR2 SVGIG (reference sequence). Method: immunoSEQ multiplex PCR; TCRdb's copy keeps in-frame clones and lacks some. This repertoire shows about 28,000 clones, about 86% found once; its top ten account for approximately 0.76%. V gene TRBV30 combines with J gene TRBJ2-1, with TRBD2 matching 10 bases. Sequencing was performed on CD4+ T cells from peripheral blood mononuclear cells, taken in the first trimester of pregnancy. The source is a female donor in good health, enrolled as a control in a pregnancy study. For the CDR3, the DNA is TGTGCCTGGAGTGTTAGAGGACTAGCGGTGTACAATGAGCAGTTCTTC. Protein product: CAWSVRGLAVYNEQFF.